A single sample gave rise to the 10 T cell receptor beta chains below, sequenced in a study of cytomegalovirus exposure and HLA in healthy donors. Primers for the PCR totalled 60 Vbeta and 13 Jbeta. The protocol was immunoSEQ multiplex PCR, while the TCRdb copy is restricted to in-frame clones and leaves out a portion. This table holds approximately 140,000 clones, about 84% found once. The material sequenced was PBMCs. Receptor source: a boy aged 5-17 years in good health and CMV-seronegative.

The chain employs TRBV5-1 and TRBJ1-1; D gene uncertain. This CDR3 is 13 amino acids long. V dropped 2 bases and J dropped 3 bases, with 8 bases sitting between them. Germline CDR1 is SGHRS and CDR2 is YFSETQ. The CDR3 DNA is TGCGCCAGCAGCTTACTTTCGGACACTGAAGCTTTCTTT. Protein sequence: CASSLLSDTEAFF. Full variable domain (outside the CDR3, taken from reference TRBV5-1 and TRBJ1-1): KAGVTQTPRYLIKTRGQQVTLSCSPISGHRSVSWYQQTPGQGLQFLFEYFSETQRNKGNFPGRFSGRQFSNSRSEMNVSTLELGDSALYLCASSLLSDTEAFFGQGTRLTVV.

This clone was counted a single time. The genes are TRBV19 and TRBJ2-3; TRBD2 aligns across 8 bases. This CDR3 has 15 residues. J gave up 0 bases and V 6 bases, and 5 bases lay outside the gene matches. Germline CDR1 is LNHDA and CDR2 is SQIVND (reference sequence). The CDR3 is CASRRGETSTDTQYF. The CDR3 DNA follows: TGTGCCAGTAGGCGGGGGGAGACAAGCACAGATACGCAGTATTTT.

This rearrangement joins TRBV4-2 to TRBJ1-1; TRBD1 matches 7 bases. Trimming took 3 bases from V and 5 from J; bases not matched to a gene: 6. From germline, CDR1 is LGHNA and CDR2 YNFKEQ. The CDR3 covers 14 residues. CDR3 residues: CASSQLTGDTEAFF. In nucleotides, the CDR3 is TGTGCCAGCAGCCAGCTAACAGGGGATACTGAAGCTTTCTTT.

The CDR3 sequence: CAISADRASGNTIYF. The CDR3 DNA follows: TGTGCCATCAGTGCCGACAGGGCCTCTGGAAACACCATATATTTT. The gene calls are TRBV10-3 and TRBJ1-3; 7 positions match TRBD1. Germline-derived CDR1 and CDR2 are ENHRY and SYGVKD. V shed 4 bases, J shed 0 bases, and the junction held 3 bases outside the gene matches. The CDR3 contains 15 residues.

The V and J genes are TRBV30 and TRBJ1-1, with D maybe TRBD1 (5 bases). Trimming removed 2 bases at V and 2 bases at J, with 9 bases between. The CDR3 has 13 residues. CDR1 is GTSNPN and CDR2 is SVGIG in the germline V gene (reference sequence). CDR3 sequence: CAWSQGLNTEAFF. The CDR3 nucleotides read TGTGCCTGGAGTCAGGGACTCAACACTGAAGCTTTCTTT.

The chain uses TRBV2 and TRBJ2-7; 12 positions match TRBD2. The V segment lost 6 bases and the J segment 0 bases; nucleotides outside the gene matches: 3. There are 15 residues in the CDR3. Germline V gives CDR1 SNHLY, CDR2 FYNNEI. The CDR3 DNA reads TGTGCCAGCAGGCGGACTAGCGGGACCTCCTACGAGCAGTACTTC. Translated, it gives CASRRTSGTSYEQYF.

This rearrangement joins TRBV4-2 to TRBJ2-7; TRBD1 matches at 7 bases. CDR1 and CDR2 (germline): LGHNA, YNFKEQ. The trim removed 4 bases at V and 2 bases at J, leaving 2 bases unmatched. This CDR3 has 13 amino acids. The CDR3 sequence: CASSLDRAYEQYF. CDR3 DNA: TGTGCCAGCAGCCTCGACAGGGCCTACGAGCAGTACTTC.

This clone was observed a single time. The chain is built from TRBV6-5 and TRBJ1-1; tentatively, D is TRBD1 (6 bases). Germline CDR1 and CDR2: MNHEY and SVGAGI. The CDR3 runs to 12 residues. Trimming stripped 6 bases from V and 9 bases from J, with 14 bases between. CDR3 protein: CASRTGSIQAFF. The CDR3 DNA is TGTGCCAGCAGGACAGGATCCATTCAAGCTTTCTTT.

This chain connects TRBV13 to TRBJ1-1, with D tentatively TRBD1 (5 bases). Trimming stripped 4 bases from V and 2 bases from J, with 14 bases between. The CDR3 sequence is 15 residues long. Germline V gene sequence: CDR1 PRHDT, CDR2 FYEKMQ (reference sequence). The CDR3, as DNA: TGTGCCAGCAGCTACCCCTCGGGGGGAAACACTGAAGCTTTCTTT. It yields the protein CASSYPSGGNTEAFF.

This chain joins TRBV2 and TRBJ1-2, with 8 bases matching TRBD1. The CDR3 contains 15 residues. Germline CDR1 and CDR2: SNHLY and FYNNEI. Unmatched junction bases numbered 8, after V lost 6 bases and J lost 2 bases. The CDR3 region is CASSRSGGLNYGYTF. CDR3 coding DNA: TGTGCCAGCAGCAGGTCAGGGGGCCTGAACTATGGCTACACCTTC.